Described below is a single T cell receptor beta chain sequence and its context. The antigen is undetermined. Germline loops: CDR1 SGHKS, CDR2 YYEKEE (reference sequence). With 2 bases removed from V and 5 bases from J, the gap between germline ends came to 16 bases. CDR3 length: 15 residues. This sample was included in a study of shared clonotypes between healthy human individuals. Whole-study results and caveats: Rarefaction exposed incomplete sorted-subset sequencing despite large depth.

The donors were all Caucasian adults (living in Nashville, Tennessee). CD45RA-negative memory and CD45RA+ naive subsets were split from the CD4+ cells. Study processing details: Filtering of immunoSEQ junctional sequences could not match full-length read filtering. Repertoires were generated with immunoSEQ multiplex PCR, while TCRdb's copy carries only in-frame clones and drops some. That table is the source of V, J and clone size, and D and trimming were worked out from the DNA. The data show approximately 980,000 clones, about 80% seen once. This sequence originates from a man aged 18 to 35 in good health. The specimen was memory CD4+ T cells sorted from blood. Subset described: CD45RA-negative fraction. The chain joins TRBV5-5 to TRBJ2-5; no reliable D call. The CDR3 loop reads CASSLELTVSETQYF. The CDR3 nucleotides are TGTGCCAGCAGCTTAGAATTGACTGTTTCGGAGACCCAGTACTTC.